This passage covers 30 T cell receptor beta chains from one sample sequenced in a study of shared clonotypes between healthy human individuals. CD45RO-negative, CCR7-selected cells formed the naive CD8 fraction, which excluded terminally differentiated effector memory CD45RA+ cells. Some clones are missing from TCRdb's copy, which holds only in-frame ones; the method was immunoSEQ multiplex PCR. Counted here are approximately 2,200,000 clones, 90% to 95% occurring once; the ten biggest clones make up under 2%. The sample consisted of naive CD8+ T cells from PBMCs. The receptor set was obtained from a man between 18 and 35 years old in good health. Some clones in this sample may be carry-over from other donors' samples.

The gene calls are TRBV7-2 and TRBJ2-7; 9 nucleotides line up with TRBD1. This CDR3 is built from 19 residues. Trimming cost V 1 base and J 1 base; bases outside gene matches: 14. Germline CDR1 SGHTA, CDR2 FQGNSA. This CDR3 is CASSLVPPLTQGASYEQYF. The CDR3 region has the DNA TGTGCCAGCAGCTTAGTCCCCCCTTTAACACAGGGGGCTTCCTACGAGCAGTACTTC.

V usage is TRBV7-9 and J usage is TRBJ1-2; unclear D gene. Germline V gene sequence: CDR1 SEHNR, CDR2 FQNEAQ (reference sequence). Between the trimmed V and J ends, which lost 1 base and 1 base, there was a span of 4 bases. The CDR3 has 13 amino acids. The CDR3 region has the DNA TGTGCCAGCAGCTTAGACGGTAACTATGGCTACACCTTC. This codes for CASSLDGNYGYTF.

The chain joins TRBV29-1 to TRBJ1-2; D gene unclear. The CDR3 is 16 amino acids. V lost 0 bases and J 0 bases, leaving 14 bases between the germline ends. In germline, CDR1 is SQVTM, CDR2 ANQGSEA. The chain's CDR3 is CSVEDRVRWANYGYTF. CDR3 sequence (DNA): TGCAGCGTTGAAGATCGGGTTCGATGGGCTAACTATGGCTACACCTTC.

The CDR3 DNA is TGTGCCAGCTCACCACGAAACCAGGGACTAGCGGGAGGCCGATCCTACGAGCAGTACTTC. Translated, it gives CASSPRNQGLAGGRSYEQYF. This sequence joins TRBV18 and TRBJ2-7; 15 bases are a match to TRBD2. Germline loops: CDR1 KGHSH, CDR2 LQKENI. With 1 base clipped from V and 1 base from J, the junction kept 11 bases outside the gene matches. CDR3 length equals 20 residues.

Comment on this clone: Distinct nucleotide sequences in the sample also encode this CDR3. The DNA for the CDR3 is TGTGCCACCAGCAGAGGAGGGAACACTGAAGCTTTCTTT. Translation: CATSRGGNTEAFF. The rearrangement uses TRBV15 and TRBJ1-1; D unresolved. Germline CDR1 and CDR2: LNHNV and YYDKDF (reference sequence). V shed 1 base and J shed 1 base, with 4 bases lying between them. This CDR3 has 13 residues.

This rearrangement joins TRBV29-1 to TRBJ2-1; possibly TRBD1 for D (5 bases). CDR1 SQVTM and CDR2 ANQGSEA come from the germline V gene. The CDR3 consists of 14 residues. The V and J ends lost 0 bases and 5 bases respectively, with 11 bases between them. The CDR3 nucleotides read TGCAGCGTTGAAGATACCAGGGTCCACAATGAGCAGTTCTTC. It encodes CSVEDTRVHNEQFF.

J is TRBJ2-7 and V is TRBV30; TRBD2 aligns across 11 bases. The CDR3 sequence is 18 residues long. With V trimmed by 0 bases and J by 2 bases, 12 bases remained unmatched. Per germline, CDR1 GTSNPN and CDR2 SVGIG (reference sequence). CDR3 nucleotide sequence: TGTGCCTGGAGTGTACCCACTCTAGCGGGAGGAGGGGCCTACGAGCAGTACTTC. It specifies CAWSVPTLAGGGAYEQYF.

The rearrangement links TRBV27 to TRBJ2-7; the D is unclear. V was trimmed by 4 bases and J by 4 bases, leaving 11 bases between them. Germline CDR1 reads MNHEY; CDR2 reads SMNVEV (reference sequence). The CDR3 has 13 residues. The CDR3 sequence: CASSYRIGYEQYF. The DNA for the CDR3 is TGTGCCAGCAGTTACCGGATTGGGTACGAGCAGTACTTC.

Written as DNA, the CDR3 is TGTGCCAGCAGTCCCTGGCAGGGGGCTCCCGACTATGGCTACACCTTC. This codes for CASSPWQGAPDYGYTF. The chain links TRBV27 to TRBJ1-2, with 8 bases that match TRBD1. Germline assignment: CDR1 MNHEY and CDR2 SMNVEV (reference sequence). Germline trimming cut 5 bases from V and 3 bases from J; bases unmatched to any gene: 11. There are 16 residues in the CDR3.

The rearrangement joins TRBV7-3 to TRBJ2-1; 11 bases are a match to TRBD1. The length of the CDR3 is 15 residues. J gave up 9 bases and V 5 bases, and 9 bases lay outside the gene matches. Germline V CDR1 and CDR2: SGHTA, FQGTGA. The CDR3 DNA sequence: TGTGCCAGCAGCCCCCGGGACAGGGGGGCCGGTGAGCAGTTCTTC. The encoded protein is CASSPRDRGAGEQFF.

The chain combines TRBV11-2 with TRBJ2-1, with a weak D call TRBD1 (5 bases). This CDR3 is 11 amino acids long. Trimming pared 3 bases from V and 10 bases from J, leaving 7 bases between. The germline V gene encodes CDR1 SGHAT and CDR2 FQNNGV. The CDR3 sequence: CASSFQGEQFF. The CDR3 coding sequence is TGTGCCAGCAGCTTCCAGGGCGAGCAGTTCTTC.

A remark on this clone: This sample includes further DNA sequences coding for the same CDR3. The chain links TRBV27 to TRBJ2-7; 8 nucleotides align to TRBD1. Germline V gives CDR1 MNHEY, CDR2 SMNVEV (reference sequence). CDR3 length: 14 residues. Trimming took 6 bases from V and 2 from J; bases not matched to a gene: 6. The CDR3 region is CASSSRDRTYEQYF. DNA for the CDR3: TGTGCCAGCAGCTCCCGGGACAGGACCTACGAGCAGTACTTC.

V usage is TRBV6-4 and J usage is TRBJ1-4; weak D call: TRBD1 (5 bases). V was shortened by 1 base and J by 7 bases, with 16 bases between the two germline ends. CDR1 MRHNA and CDR2 SNTAGT come from the germline V gene. The CDR3 spans 16 residues. The CDR3, as DNA: TGTGCCAGCAGTGACTTCCCCCAGGGCTCGGGTGAAAAACTGTTTTTT. Protein: CASSDFPQGSGEKLFF.

V and J are TRBV7-8 and TRBJ2-5; 9 positions agree with TRBD2. This CDR3 contains 15 residues. Germline CDR1 is SGHVS and CDR2 is FQNEAQ. With 2 bases clipped from V and 4 bases from J, the junction kept 5 bases outside the gene matches. Here the CDR3 DNA reads TGTGCCAGCAGCTTAAGGCGGGAGGGCCGAGAGACCCAGTACTTC. Translating it yields CASSLRREGRETQYF.

This clone was seen only once. The chain carries TRBV4-1 and TRBJ2-1, with D possibly matching TRBD2 (6 bases). V gave up 1 base and J gave up 6 bases, with 10 bases separating them. The CDR3 covers 14 residues. In germline, CDR1 is MGHRA, CDR2 YSYEKL. The DNA for the CDR3 is TGCGCCAGCAGCCAAGCGGGAGACCCCAATGAGCAGTTCTTC. Translating gives CASSQAGDPNEQFF.

This sequence joins TRBV9 and TRBJ1-1; TRBD1 matches at 7 bases. The CDR3 consists of 16 residues. Germline assignment: CDR1 SGDLS and CDR2 YYNGEE. Trimming removed 3 bases from V and 3 bases from J; junction bases left unmatched: 11. The chain's CDR3 is CASSGQGKRWDTEAFF. CDR3 sequence (DNA): TGTGCCAGCAGCGGACAGGGAAAAAGGTGGGACACTGAAGCTTTCTTT.

The V and J genes are TRBV5-8 and TRBJ2-7; 7 positions match TRBD1. V dropped 0 bases and J dropped 0; count of bases not matched to a gene: 9. The CDR3 is made up of 17 amino acids. In germline, CDR1 is SGHTS, CDR2 YDEGEE. In DNA, the CDR3 is TGTGCCAGCAGCTTGGTACAGGGGATTCCCAACTCCTACGAGCAGTACTTC. This codes for CASSLVQGIPNSYEQYF.

The chain carries TRBV6-6 and TRBJ1-1; D is ambiguous. The CDR3 is made up of 10 amino acids. The germline V and J ends were trimmed by 6 bases and 6 bases, with 5 bases remaining between them. Germline loops: CDR1 MNHNY, CDR2 SVGAGI (reference sequence). CDR3 coding DNA: TGTGCCAGCAGGGTATCTGAAGCTTTCTTT. Its protein is CASRVSEAFF.

The V and J genes are TRBV7-9 and TRBJ1-2, with unresolved D. There are 13 residues in the CDR3. The germline V gene has CDR1 SEHNR and CDR2 FQNEAQ (reference sequence). Between the trimmed V and J ends, which lost 4 bases and 5 bases, there was a span of 11 bases. The CDR3: CASSSLQQYGYTF. For the CDR3, the DNA is TGTGCCAGCAGCTCCTTACAGCAGTATGGCTACACCTTC.

The genes are TRBV18 and TRBJ2-2; D may be TRBD2 (5 bases). Germline CDR1 KGHSH, CDR2 LQKENI. CDR3 length: 15 amino acids. With 5 bases removed from V and 3 bases from J, the gap between germline ends came to 13 bases. The DNA for the CDR3 is TGTGCCAGCTCATCAGCAGACGGGGACACCGGGGAGCTGTTTTTT. Residues: CASSSADGDTGELFF. Full variable domain (rest looked up from reference TRBV18 and TRBJ2-2): NAGVMQNPRHLVRRRGQEARLRCSPMKGHSHVYWYRQLPEEGLKFMVYLQKENIIDESGMPKERFSAEFPKEGPSILRIQQVVRGDSAAYFCASSSADGDTGELFFGEGSRLTVL.

V is TRBV28 and J is TRBJ2-3; TRBD2 matches 9 bases. The CDR3 length is 16 residues. V dropped 5 bases and J dropped 0; count of bases not matched to a gene: 6. Germline CDR1 reads MDHEN; CDR2 reads SYDVKM. CDR3 sequence: CASSTLREGSTDTQYF. CDR3 DNA: TGTGCCAGCAGTACTCTGCGGGAGGGAAGCACAGATACGCAGTATTTT.

The chain is built from TRBV7-3 and TRBJ2-5, with TRBD2 identical over 8 bases. V lost 2 bases, J lost 0 bases, and 5 bases stayed unmatched. The length of the CDR3 is 16 residues. Germline CDR1 and CDR2: SGHTA and FQGTGA. In nucleotides, the CDR3 is TGTGCCAGCAGCTTAGGCCTAGCGGGCCACCAAGAGACCCAGTACTTC. It specifies CASSLGLAGHQETQYF.

The genes are TRBV6-5 and TRBJ2-1; a weak D match, TRBD2 (6 bases). The CDR3 runs to 15 residues. V was shortened by 6 bases and J by 2 bases, with 14 bases between the two germline ends. Per the germline V gene, CDR1 is MNHEY and CDR2 is SVGAGI. For the CDR3, the DNA is TGTGCCAGCAGCCAGAGCGGGCTAGCCTACAATGAGCAGTTCTTC. Amino acid sequence: CASSQSGLAYNEQFF.

The rearrangement links TRBV5-5 to TRBJ1-1; TRBD1 might be the D (6 bases). This CDR3 is 13 amino acids long. Germline V lookup: CDR1 SGHKS, CDR2 YYEKEE (reference sequence). The V and J ends lost 2 bases and 5 bases respectively, with 10 bases between them. CDR3 in amino acids: CASSFGQPTEAFF. The CDR3 DNA follows: TGTGCCAGCAGCTTCGGACAGCCTACTGAAGCTTTCTTT.

This clone was recorded only once. The gene calls are TRBV7-9 and TRBJ1-5, with D hard to call. Germline assignment: CDR1 SEHNR and CDR2 FQNEAQ (reference sequence). This CDR3 region has 17 residues. Between the trimmed V and J ends, which lost 3 bases and 1 base, there was a span of 16 bases. The CDR3 DNA sequence: TGTGCCAGCAGCTTCTGGACCTCCCTCTCGAGCAATCAGCCCCAGCATTTT. It is translated as CASSFWTSLSSNQPQHF. Using reference TRBV7-9 and TRBJ1-5 for the parts outside the CDR3, the full variable domain is DTGVSQNPRHKITKRGQNVTFRCDPISEHNRLYWYRQTLGQGPEFLTYFQNEAQLEKSRLLSDRFSAERPKGSFSTLEIQRTEQGDSAMYLCASSFWTSLSSNQPQHFGDGTRLSIL.

The J gene is TRBJ1-1, the V gene TRBV7-6; D call uncertain. The V end was cut by 2 bases, the J end by 0 bases, with 10 bases between. This CDR3 is 15 amino acids long. The germline V gene encodes CDR1 SGHVS and CDR2 FNYEAQ. The CDR3 is CASSLSPGMNTEAFF. The CDR3 region has the DNA TGTGCCAGCAGCTTATCCCCCGGAATGAACACTGAAGCTTTCTTT.

This rearrangement joins TRBV7-8 to TRBJ2-7; D is unresolved. The germline V gene encodes CDR1 SGHVS and CDR2 FQNEAQ. There are 15 residues in the CDR3. With 5 bases removed from V and 2 bases from J, the gap between germline ends came to 16 bases. In DNA form, the CDR3 reads TGTGCCAGCAGCACAAACAGCAGAGCCCCCTACGAGCAGTACTTC. Amino acids: CASSTNSRAPYEQYF.

The chain is built from TRBV7-8 and TRBJ1-1; TRBD1 matches at 9 bases. The CDR3 runs to 17 residues. V lost 2 bases, J lost 3 bases, and 10 bases stayed unmatched. CDR1 SGHVS and CDR2 FQNEAQ come from the germline V gene. In nucleotides, the CDR3 is TGTGCCAGCAGCTTACGTGCAGGACAGGGGCGGGACACTGAAGCTTTCTTT. Protein: CASSLRAGQGRDTEAFF.

The CDR3 sequence: CASSLWAGAGYEQYF. CDR3 in DNA: TGTGCCAGCAGTTTGTGGGCTGGGGCGGGCTACGAGCAGTACTTC. The gene calls are TRBV28 and TRBJ2-7, with D perhaps matching TRBD1 or TRBD2 (5 bases each). V was pared by 3 bases and J by 3 bases, with 15 bases between. The germline CDR1 and CDR2 sequences are MDHEN and SYDVKM. CDR3 length: 15 amino acids.

Worth noting for this clone: The same CDR3 also results from other DNA sequences found in this sample. As DNA, the CDR3 is TGTGCCAGCAGTTTAGGACTCCTCTACGAGCAGTACTTC. Residues: CASSLGLLYEQYF. V and J are TRBV27 and TRBJ2-7; tentative D call: TRBD2 (5 bases). Germline CDR1 is MNHEY and CDR2 is SMNVEV (reference sequence). This CDR3 is 13 amino acids long. The V and J ends lost 2 bases and 3 bases respectively, with 8 bases between them.